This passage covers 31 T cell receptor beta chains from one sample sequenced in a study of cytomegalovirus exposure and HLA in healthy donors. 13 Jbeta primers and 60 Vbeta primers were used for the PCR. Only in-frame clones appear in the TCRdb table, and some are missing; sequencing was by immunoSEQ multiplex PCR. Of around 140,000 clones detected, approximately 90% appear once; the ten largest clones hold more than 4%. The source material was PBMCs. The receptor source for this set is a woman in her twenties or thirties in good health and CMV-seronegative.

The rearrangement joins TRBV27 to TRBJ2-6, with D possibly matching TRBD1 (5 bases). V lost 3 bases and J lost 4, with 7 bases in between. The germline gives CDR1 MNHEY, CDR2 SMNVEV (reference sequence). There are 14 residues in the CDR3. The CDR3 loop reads CASSFRAGANVLTF. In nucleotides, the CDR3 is TGTGCCAGCAGTTTCAGGGCGGGGGCCAACGTCCTGACTTTC.

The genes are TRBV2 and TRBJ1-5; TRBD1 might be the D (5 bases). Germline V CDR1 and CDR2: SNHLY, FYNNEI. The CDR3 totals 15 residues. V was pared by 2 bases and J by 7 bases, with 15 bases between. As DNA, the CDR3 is TGTGCCAGCAGTGAACTAGGGCAGGGAGGCCAGCCCCAGCATTTT. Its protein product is CASSELGQGGQPQHF. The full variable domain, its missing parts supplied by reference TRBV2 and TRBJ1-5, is EPEVTQTPSHQVTQMGQEVILRCVPISNHLYFYWYRQILGQKVEFLVSFYNNEISEKSEIFDDQFSVERPDGSNFTLKIRSTKLEDSAMYFCASSELGQGGQPQHFGDGTRLSIL.

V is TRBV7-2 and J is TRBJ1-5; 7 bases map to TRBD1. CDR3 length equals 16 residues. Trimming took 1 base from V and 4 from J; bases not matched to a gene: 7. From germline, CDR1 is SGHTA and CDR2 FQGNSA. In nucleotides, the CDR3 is TGTGCCAGCAGCTTAGGAGGGGGCGGAGGAAATCAGCCCCAGCATTTT. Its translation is CASSLGGGGGNQPQHF.

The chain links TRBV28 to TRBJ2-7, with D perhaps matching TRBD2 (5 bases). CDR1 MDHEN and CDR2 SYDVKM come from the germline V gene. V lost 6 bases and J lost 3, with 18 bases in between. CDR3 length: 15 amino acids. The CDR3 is CASSSRLSGYYEQYF. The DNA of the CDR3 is TGTGCCAGCAGCTCCCGCTTGAGCGGTTACTACGAGCAGTACTTC. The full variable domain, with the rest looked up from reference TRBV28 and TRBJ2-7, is DVKVTQSSRYLVKRTGEKVFLECVQDMDHENMFWYRQDPGLGLRLIYFSYDVKMKEKGDIPEGYSVSREKKERFSLILESASTNQTSMYLCASSSRLSGYYEQYFGPGTRLTVT.

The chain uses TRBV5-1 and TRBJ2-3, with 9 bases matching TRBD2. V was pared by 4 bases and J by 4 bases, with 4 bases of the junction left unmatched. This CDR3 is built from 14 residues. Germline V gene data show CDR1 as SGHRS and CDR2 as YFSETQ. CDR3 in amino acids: CASSLGTSPDTQYF. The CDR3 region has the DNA TGCGCCAGCAGCCTCGGGACTAGCCCAGATACGCAGTATTTT.

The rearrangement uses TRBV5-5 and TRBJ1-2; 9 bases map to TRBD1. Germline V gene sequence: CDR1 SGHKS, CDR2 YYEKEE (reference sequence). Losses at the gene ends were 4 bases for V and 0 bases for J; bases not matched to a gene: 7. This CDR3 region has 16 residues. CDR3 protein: CASSQSGTGSNYGYTF. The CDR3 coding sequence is TGTGCCAGCAGCCAGAGTGGGACAGGGTCTAACTATGGCTACACCTTC.

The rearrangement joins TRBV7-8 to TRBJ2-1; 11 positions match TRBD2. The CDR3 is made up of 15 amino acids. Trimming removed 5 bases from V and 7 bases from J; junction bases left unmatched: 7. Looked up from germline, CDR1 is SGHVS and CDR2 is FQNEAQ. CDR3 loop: CASSLTSGGTNEQFF. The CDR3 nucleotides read TGTGCCAGCAGCCTCACTAGCGGGGGCACGAATGAGCAGTTCTTC.

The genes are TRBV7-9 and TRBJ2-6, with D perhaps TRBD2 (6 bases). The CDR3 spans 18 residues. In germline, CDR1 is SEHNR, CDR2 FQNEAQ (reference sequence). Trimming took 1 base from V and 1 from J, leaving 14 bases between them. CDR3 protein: CASSLEWGVGSGANVLTF. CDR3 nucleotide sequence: TGTGCCAGCAGCTTAGAATGGGGGGTAGGGTCTGGGGCCAACGTCCTGACTTTC.

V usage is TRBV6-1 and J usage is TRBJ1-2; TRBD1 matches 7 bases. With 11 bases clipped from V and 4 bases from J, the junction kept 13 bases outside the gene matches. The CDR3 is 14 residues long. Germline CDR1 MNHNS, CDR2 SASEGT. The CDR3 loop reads CAVPWGTVRYGYTF. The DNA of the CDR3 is TGTGCCGTCCCTTGGGGGACAGTACGCTATGGCTACACCTTC.

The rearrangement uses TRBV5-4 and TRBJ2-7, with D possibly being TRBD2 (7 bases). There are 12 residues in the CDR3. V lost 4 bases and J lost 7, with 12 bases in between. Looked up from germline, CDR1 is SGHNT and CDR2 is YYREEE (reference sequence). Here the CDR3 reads CASSGGAEEQYF. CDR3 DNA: TGTGCCAGCAGCGGGGGGGCGGAAGAGCAGTACTTC.

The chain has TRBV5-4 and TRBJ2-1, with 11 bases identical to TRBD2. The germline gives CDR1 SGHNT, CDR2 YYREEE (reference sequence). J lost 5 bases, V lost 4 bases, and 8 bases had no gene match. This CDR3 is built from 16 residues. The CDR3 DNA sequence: TGTGCCAGCAGCCGCACGATAGCGGGAGGGGACAATGAGCAGTTCTTC. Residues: CASSRTIAGGDNEQFF.

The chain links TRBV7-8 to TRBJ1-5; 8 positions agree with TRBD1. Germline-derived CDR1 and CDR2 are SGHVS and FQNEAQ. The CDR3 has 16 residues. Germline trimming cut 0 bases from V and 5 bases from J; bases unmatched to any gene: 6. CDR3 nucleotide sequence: TGTGCCAGCAGCTTAGCGGAGGACAGGGCCCATCAGCCCCAGCATTTT. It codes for CASSLAEDRAHQPQHF. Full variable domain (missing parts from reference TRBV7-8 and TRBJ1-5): GAGVSQSPRYKVAKRGQDVALRCDPISGHVSLFWYQQALGQGPEFLTYFQNEAQLDKSGLPSDRFFAERPEGSVSTLKIQRTQQEDSAVYLCASSLAEDRAHQPQHFGDGTRLSIL.

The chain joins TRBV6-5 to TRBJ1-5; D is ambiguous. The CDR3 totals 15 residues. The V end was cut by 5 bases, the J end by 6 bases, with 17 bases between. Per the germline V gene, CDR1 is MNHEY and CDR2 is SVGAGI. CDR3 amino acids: CASSRAGRSSQPQHF. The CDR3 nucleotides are TGTGCCAGCAGTCGTGCAGGCAGGTCAAGTCAGCCCCAGCATTTT.

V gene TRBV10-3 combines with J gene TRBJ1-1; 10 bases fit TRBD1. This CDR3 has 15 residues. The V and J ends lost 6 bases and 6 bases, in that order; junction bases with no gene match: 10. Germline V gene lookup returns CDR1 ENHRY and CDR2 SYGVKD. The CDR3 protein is CAIRGQGSGMSEAFF. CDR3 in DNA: TGTGCCATCAGGGGACAGGGGTCGGGGATGTCTGAAGCTTTCTTT.

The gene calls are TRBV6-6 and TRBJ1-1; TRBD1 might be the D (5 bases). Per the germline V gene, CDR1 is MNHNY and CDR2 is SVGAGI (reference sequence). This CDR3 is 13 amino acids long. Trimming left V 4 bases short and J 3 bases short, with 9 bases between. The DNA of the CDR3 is TGTGCCAGCAGTTTGGGCAGGGACACTGAAGCTTTCTTT. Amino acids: CASSLGRDTEAFF.

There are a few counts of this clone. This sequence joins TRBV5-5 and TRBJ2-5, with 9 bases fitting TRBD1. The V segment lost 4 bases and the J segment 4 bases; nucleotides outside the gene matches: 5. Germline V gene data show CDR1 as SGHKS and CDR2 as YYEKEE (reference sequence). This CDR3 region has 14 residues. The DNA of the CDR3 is TGTGCCAGCAGCCCATGGACAGGGGCAGAGACCCAGTACTTC. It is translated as CASSPWTGAETQYF.

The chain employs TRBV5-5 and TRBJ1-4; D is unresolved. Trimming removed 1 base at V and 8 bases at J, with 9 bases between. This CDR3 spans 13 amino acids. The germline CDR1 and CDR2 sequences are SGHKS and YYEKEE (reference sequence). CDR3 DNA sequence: TGTGCCAGCAGCTTGCTTCTCAGGGAAAAACTGTTTTTT. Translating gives CASSLLLREKLFF. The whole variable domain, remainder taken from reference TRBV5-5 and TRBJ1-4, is DAGVTQSPTHLIKTRGQQVTLRCSPISGHKSVSWYQQVLGQGPQFIFQYYEKEERGRGNFPDRFSARQFPNYSSELNVNALLLGDSALYLCASSLLLREKLFFGSGTQLSVL.

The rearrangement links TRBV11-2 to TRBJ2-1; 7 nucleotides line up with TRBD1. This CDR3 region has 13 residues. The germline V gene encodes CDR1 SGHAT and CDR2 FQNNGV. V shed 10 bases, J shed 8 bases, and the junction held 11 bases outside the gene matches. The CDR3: CATKQGGNDEQFF. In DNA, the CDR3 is TGTGCCACGAAACAAGGGGGCAACGATGAGCAGTTCTTC.

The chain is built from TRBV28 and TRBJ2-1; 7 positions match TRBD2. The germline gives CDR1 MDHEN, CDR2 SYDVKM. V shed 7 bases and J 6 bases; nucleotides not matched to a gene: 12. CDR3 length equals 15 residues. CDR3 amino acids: CASTLMSGGRNEQFF. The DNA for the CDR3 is TGTGCCAGCACCCTCATGTCGGGGGGACGCAATGAGCAGTTCTTC.

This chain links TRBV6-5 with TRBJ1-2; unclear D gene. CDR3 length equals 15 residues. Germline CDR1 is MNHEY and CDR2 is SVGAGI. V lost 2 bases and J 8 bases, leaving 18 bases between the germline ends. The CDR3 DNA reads TGTGCCAGCAGTTACACAGAGGGCCCGGGAAGAGGCTACACCTTC. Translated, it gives CASSYTEGPGRGYTF.

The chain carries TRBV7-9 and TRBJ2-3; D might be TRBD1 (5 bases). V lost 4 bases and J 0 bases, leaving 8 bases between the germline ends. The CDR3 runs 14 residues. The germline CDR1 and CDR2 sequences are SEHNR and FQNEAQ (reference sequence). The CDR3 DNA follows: TGTGCCAGCAGCTCCAGGGATAGCACAGATACGCAGTATTTT. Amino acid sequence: CASSSRDSTDTQYF.

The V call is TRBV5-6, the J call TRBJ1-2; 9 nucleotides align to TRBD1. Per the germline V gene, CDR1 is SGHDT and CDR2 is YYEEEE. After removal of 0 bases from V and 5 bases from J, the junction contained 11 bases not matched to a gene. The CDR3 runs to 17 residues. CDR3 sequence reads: CASSLAFKVDRGYGYTF. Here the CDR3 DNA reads TGTGCCAGCAGCTTGGCATTTAAGGTCGACAGGGGGTATGGCTACACCTTC. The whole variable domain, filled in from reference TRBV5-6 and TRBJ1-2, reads DAGVTQSPTHLIKTRGQQVTLRCSPKSGHDTVSWYQQALGQGPQFIFQYYEEEERQRGNFPDRFSGHQFPNYSSELNVNALLLGDSALYLCASSLAFKVDRGYGYTFGSGTRLTVV.

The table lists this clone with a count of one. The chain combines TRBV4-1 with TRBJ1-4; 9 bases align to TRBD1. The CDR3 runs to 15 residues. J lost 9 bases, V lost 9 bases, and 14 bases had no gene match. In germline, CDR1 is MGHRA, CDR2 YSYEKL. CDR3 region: CASRQPGQGSKKLFF. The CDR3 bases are TGCGCCAGTAGACAACCGGGACAGGGAAGTAAAAAACTGTTTTTT.

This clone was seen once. Written as DNA, the CDR3 is TGTGCCAGCAGTGCCCGCAGACTCTTCGGTTACAATGAGCAGTTCTTC. Translating gives CASSARRLFGYNEQFF. J is TRBJ2-1 and V is TRBV7-8; no clear D gene. Trimming took off 6 bases at V and 4 bases at J, with 19 bases between the two ends. Germline assignment: CDR1 SGHVS and CDR2 FQNEAQ. The CDR3 consists of 16 residues.

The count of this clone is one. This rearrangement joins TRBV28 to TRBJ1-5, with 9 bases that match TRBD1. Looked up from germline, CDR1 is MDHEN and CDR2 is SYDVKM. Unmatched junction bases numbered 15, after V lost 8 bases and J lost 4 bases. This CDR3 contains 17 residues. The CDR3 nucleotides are TGTGCCAGCCACACGAACCCCGGGACAGGGATAAATCAGCCCCAGCATTTT. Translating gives CASHTNPGTGINQPQHF. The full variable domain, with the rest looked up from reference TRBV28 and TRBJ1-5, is DVKVTQSSRYLVKRTGEKVFLECVQDMDHENMFWYRQDPGLGLRLIYFSYDVKMKEKGDIPEGYSVSREKKERFSLILESASTNQTSMYLCASHTNPGTGINQPQHFGDGTRLSIL.

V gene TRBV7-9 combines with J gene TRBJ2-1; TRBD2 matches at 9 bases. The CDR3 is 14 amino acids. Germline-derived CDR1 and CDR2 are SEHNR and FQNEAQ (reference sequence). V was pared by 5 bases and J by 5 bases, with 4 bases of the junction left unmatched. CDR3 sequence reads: CASSDGLANNEQFF. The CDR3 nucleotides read TGTGCCAGCAGCGACGGACTAGCGAACAATGAGCAGTTCTTC.

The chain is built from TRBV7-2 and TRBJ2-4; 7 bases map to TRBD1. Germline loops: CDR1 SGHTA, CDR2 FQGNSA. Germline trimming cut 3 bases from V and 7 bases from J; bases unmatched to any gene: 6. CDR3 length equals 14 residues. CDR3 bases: TGTGCCAGCAGCTTTCGGACAGGAGAGAACATTCAGTACTTC. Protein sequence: CASSFRTGENIQYF.

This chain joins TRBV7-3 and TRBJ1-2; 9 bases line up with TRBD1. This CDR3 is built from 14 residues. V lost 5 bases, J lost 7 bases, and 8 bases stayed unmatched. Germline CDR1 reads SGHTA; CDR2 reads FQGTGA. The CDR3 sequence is CASSTGQGGGGYTF. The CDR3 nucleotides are TGTGCCAGCAGCACGGGACAGGGCGGGGGTGGCTACACCTTC.

CDR3 DNA sequence: TGTGCCAGCAGTTACTCGACTCTCTACGAGCAGTACTTC. Translation gives CASSYSTLYEQYF. V usage is TRBV6-5 and J usage is TRBJ2-7; D remains unclear. The CDR3 runs to 13 residues. V gave up 0 bases and J gave up 3 bases, with 6 bases separating them. Germline V CDR1 and CDR2: MNHEY, SVGAGI.

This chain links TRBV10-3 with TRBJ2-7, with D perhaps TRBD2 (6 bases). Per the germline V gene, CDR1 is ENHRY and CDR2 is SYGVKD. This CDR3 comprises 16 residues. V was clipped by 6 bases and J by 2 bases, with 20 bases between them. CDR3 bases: TGTGCCATCAGGAATATAACTAGCTGGGGGACCTACGAGCAGTACTTC. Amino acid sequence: CAIRNITSWGTYEQYF.

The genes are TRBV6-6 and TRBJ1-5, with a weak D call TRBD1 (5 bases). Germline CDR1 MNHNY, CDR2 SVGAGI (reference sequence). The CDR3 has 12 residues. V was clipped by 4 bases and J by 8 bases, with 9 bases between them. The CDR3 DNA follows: TGTGCCAGCAGTTCCCAGGGTGAGCCCCAGCATTTT. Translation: CASSSQGEPQHF.